This TCR beta chain was recorded in a study of T cell repertoires in cytomegalovirus infection. In the study overall: TCR beta signatures that were public indicated CMV infection and matching HLA type.

Ten or more counts support this clonotype. Antigen: not known. Germline-derived CDR1 and CDR2 are SGHTA and FQGNSA. This CDR3 is built from 16 residues. J lost 3 bases, V lost 2 bases, and 6 bases had no gene match. In TCRdb, the reads were re-called with MiXCR into one record per CDR3 protein. This sample has 900,000 to 950,000 distinct CDR3 sequences, with about a third found just once. The sample here was cultured CD8+ T cells from PBMCs, taken from culture after CMV antigen stimulation. The gene calls are TRBV7-2 and TRBJ1-5, with 8 bases that match TRBD1. The clonotype originates from a human donor in good health (CMV status not recorded). Some clones in this sample may be carry-over from other donors' samples. CDR3 coding DNA: TGTGCCAGCAGCTTATGGACAGGGACGGACAATCAGCCCCAGCATTTT. It yields the protein CASSLWTGTDNQPQHF.